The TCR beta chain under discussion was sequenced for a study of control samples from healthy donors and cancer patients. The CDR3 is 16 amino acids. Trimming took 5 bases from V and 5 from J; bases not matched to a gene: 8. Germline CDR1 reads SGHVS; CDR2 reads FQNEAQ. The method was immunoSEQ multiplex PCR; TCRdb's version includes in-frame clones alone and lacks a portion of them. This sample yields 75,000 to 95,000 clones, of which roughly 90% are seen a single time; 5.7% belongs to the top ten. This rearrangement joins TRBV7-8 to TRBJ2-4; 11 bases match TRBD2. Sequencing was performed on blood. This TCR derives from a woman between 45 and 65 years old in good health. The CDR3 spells CASSPLAGGRQNIQYF. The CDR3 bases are TGTGCCAGCAGCCCCCTAGCGGGGGGTCGTCAAAACATTCAGTACTTC.